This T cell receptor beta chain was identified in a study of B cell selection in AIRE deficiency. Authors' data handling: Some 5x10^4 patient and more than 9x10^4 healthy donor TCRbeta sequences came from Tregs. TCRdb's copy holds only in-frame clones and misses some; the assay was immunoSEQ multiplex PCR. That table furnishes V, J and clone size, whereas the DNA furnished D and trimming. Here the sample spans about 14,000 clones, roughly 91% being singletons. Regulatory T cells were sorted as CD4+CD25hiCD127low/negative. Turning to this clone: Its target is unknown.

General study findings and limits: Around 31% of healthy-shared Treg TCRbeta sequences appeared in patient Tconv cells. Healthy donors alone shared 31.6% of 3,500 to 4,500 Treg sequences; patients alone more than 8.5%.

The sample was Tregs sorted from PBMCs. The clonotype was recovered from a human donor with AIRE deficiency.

The CDR3 coding sequence is TGTGCCAGCAGTTTAATGCTCTCCCCCGGAATTCAGCCCCAGCATTTT. Translating it yields CASSLMLSPGIQPQHF. The V call is TRBV28, the J call TRBJ1-5; no clear D. V was shortened by 2 bases and J by 6 bases, with 17 bases between the two germline ends. The length of the CDR3 is 16 residues. Per germline, CDR1 MDHEN and CDR2 SYDVKM.